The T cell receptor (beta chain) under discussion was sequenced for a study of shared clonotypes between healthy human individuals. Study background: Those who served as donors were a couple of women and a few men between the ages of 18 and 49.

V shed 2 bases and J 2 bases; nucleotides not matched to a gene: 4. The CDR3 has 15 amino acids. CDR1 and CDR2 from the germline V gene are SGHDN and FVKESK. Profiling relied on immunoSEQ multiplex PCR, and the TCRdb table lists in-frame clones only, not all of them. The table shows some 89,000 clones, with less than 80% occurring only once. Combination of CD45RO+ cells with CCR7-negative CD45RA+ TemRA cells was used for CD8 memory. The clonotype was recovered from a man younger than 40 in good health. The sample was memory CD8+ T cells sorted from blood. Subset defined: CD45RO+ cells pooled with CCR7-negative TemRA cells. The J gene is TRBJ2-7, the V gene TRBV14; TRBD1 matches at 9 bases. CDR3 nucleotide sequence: TGTGCCAGCAGCCAACCGGGACAGGGTCCCTACGAGCAGTACTTC. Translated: CASSQPGQGPYEQYF.